These 12 T cell receptor beta chains share one sample of origin, sequenced in a study of CD8+ T cells in alopecia areata. RNA was extracted and reverse transcribed into cDNA as the sequencing template. TCRdb's table, derived via immunoSEQ multiplex PCR, lists solely in-frame clones and lacks some. This repertoire shows roughly 150,000 clones, approximately 53% found once; its top ten account for 19%. Sequences were derived from CD8+ T cells sorted from blood, sampled at week 0. These TCRs come from a human donor with alopecia areata.

The gene calls are TRBV30 and TRBJ1-2; possible D gene TRBD1, 5 bases. This CDR3 has 16 amino acids. Per germline, CDR1 GTSNPN and CDR2 SVGIG (reference sequence). Deletions cut 5 bases from V and 0 bases from J, with 19 bases between. This CDR3 is CAWRGWGITANYGYTF. In DNA, the CDR3 is TGTGCCTGGCGTGGTTGGGGGATAACAGCTAACTATGGCTACACCTTC.

This clone turned up a few times. The J gene is TRBJ1-6, the V gene TRBV28; tentatively, D is TRBD1 (5 bases). This CDR3 comprises 13 residues. V lost 6 bases and J 11 bases, leaving 14 bases between the germline ends. The germline V gene has CDR1 MDHEN and CDR2 SYDVKM. Here the CDR3 DNA reads TGTGCCAGCAGCCACAGGAGCCGGCCACCCCTCCACTTT. This encodes CASSHRSRPPLHF.

The chain joins TRBV15 to TRBJ2-7, with D perhaps TRBD1 or TRBD2 (5 bases each). Trimming removed 9 bases at V and 4 bases at J, with 19 bases between. The CDR3 sequence is 14 residues long. Germline CDR1 and CDR2: LNHNV and YYDKDF (reference sequence). The CDR3 sequence is CATSTGTSEYEQYF. In DNA, the CDR3 is TGTGCCACGTCGACCGGGACCTCAGAGTACGAGCAGTACTTC.

This chain uses TRBV27 with TRBJ2-7; D remains ambiguous. The V end lost 6 bases, the J end lost 5 bases, and 8 bases lay between the germline ends. Per germline, CDR1 MNHEY and CDR2 SMNVEV (reference sequence). The CDR3 has 11 residues. The CDR3 region is CASRLGNEQYF. In DNA, the CDR3 is TGTGCCAGCAGATTAGGGAACGAGCAGTACTTC.

The J gene is TRBJ1-2, the V gene TRBV29-1; tentatively, D is TRBD1 (6 bases). The CDR3 covers 12 residues. V dropped 7 bases and J dropped 8 bases, with 17 bases sitting between them. Germline V gives CDR1 SQVTM, CDR2 ANQGSEA. The CDR3 coding sequence is TGCAGCGCCCCGGGGGCCGGGGGGGGCTACACCTTC. This sequence encodes CSAPGAGGGYTF.

The gene calls are TRBV15 and TRBJ2-3; the D gene is possibly TRBD2 (5 bases). V lost 1 base and J lost 6, with 5 bases in between. CDR3 length equals 12 residues. Looked up from germline, CDR1 is LNHNV and CDR2 is YYDKDF (reference sequence). The DNA for the CDR3 is TGTGCCACCAGCAGAGGAGGGGATACGCAGTATTTT. Residues: CATSRGGDTQYF. The complete variable domain, with remaining parts taken from reference TRBV15 and TRBJ2-3, reads DAMVIQNPRYQVTQFGKPVTLSCSQTLNHNVMYWYQQKSSQAPKLLFHYYDKDFNNEADTPDNFQSRRPNTSFCFLDIRSPGLGDTAMYLCATSRGGDTQYFGPGTRLTVL.

A word on this clone: This CDR3 is also generated by other DNA sequences in the sample. The chain is built from TRBV29-1 and TRBJ1-1; the D is unclear. The CDR3 is 10 residues long. The V end was cut by 3 bases, the J end by 3 bases, with 2 bases between. Germline CDR1 SQVTM, CDR2 ANQGSEA. The CDR3 DNA reads TGCAGCGTTGAGCACACTGAAGCTTTCTTT. This sequence encodes CSVEHTEAFF.

This clone was counted only a few times. V is TRBV2 and J is TRBJ2-5, with 9 bases fitting TRBD1. V gave up 5 bases and J gave up 0 bases; unmatched junction bases: 10. Germline CDR1 and CDR2: SNHLY and FYNNEI. This CDR3 region has 17 residues. CDR3 nucleotides: TGTGCCAGCAGTTACTCCTCGGGACAGGGATACCAAGAGACCCAGTACTTC. Translation gives CASSYSSGQGYQETQYF.

The V and J genes are TRBV7-6 and TRBJ2-5; 8 bases map to TRBD1. Trimming cost V 5 bases and J 5 bases; bases outside gene matches: 16. Germline V gene data show CDR1 as SGHVS and CDR2 as FNYEAQ. This CDR3 is 17 amino acids long. The CDR3 DNA reads TGTGCCAGCAGCCACGGACAGGGTTTGGCCCGCGGGGAGACCCAGTACTTC. It codes for CASSHGQGLARGETQYF.

There are a few counts of this clone. The CDR3 nucleotides are TGTGCCAGCAGCCTAACAGGGAAAACTGAAGCTTTCTTT. Encoded protein: CASSLTGKTEAFF. This chain connects TRBV27 to TRBJ1-1; possibly TRBD1 for D (6 bases). V shed 6 bases and J shed 5 bases, with 13 bases lying between them. The CDR3 runs to 13 residues. CDR1 is MNHEY, CDR2 SMNVEV, per germline (reference sequence).

The chain carries TRBV5-6 and TRBJ2-7; tentatively, D is TRBD2 (5 bases). Germline CDR1 and CDR2: SGHDT and YYEEEE. CDR3 length equals 14 residues. V was pared by 2 bases and J by 3 bases, with 12 bases between. In nucleotides, the CDR3 is TGTGCCAGCAGCTTCGGGGATGCTAACTACGAGCAGTACTTC. Amino acids: CASSFGDANYEQYF. The full variable domain, rest sourced from reference TRBV5-6 and TRBJ2-7, is DAGVTQSPTHLIKTRGQQVTLRCSPKSGHDTVSWYQQALGQGPQFIFQYYEEEERQRGNFPDRFSGHQFPNYSSELNVNALLLGDSALYLCASSFGDANYEQYFGPGTRLTVT.

This clone has more than one count but fewer than ten. The chain joins TRBV5-1 to TRBJ1-2; D remains unclear. Germline CDR1 is SGHRS and CDR2 is YFSETQ. The CDR3 consists of 14 residues. The V gene lost 4 bases and the J gene lost 4 bases, with 14 bases spanning the gap. The CDR3 nucleotides are TGCGCCAGCAGCCCGGGAAGGGCTGGCTATGGCTACACCTTC. This codes for CASSPGRAGYGYTF.